Listed here are 25 T cell receptor beta chains from one sample, sequenced in a study of OX40 agonist ivuxolimab in advanced cancers. Using immunoSEQ multiplex PCR, the repertoire was profiled, and TCRdb retains in-frame clones only, with some absent. The profile shows about 98,000 clones, 75% to 90% of them singletons. The sample in question was CD4+ or CD8+ T cells sorted from blood, obtained in a trial of the OX40 agonist ivuxolimab. Receptors originate from an adult with an advanced solid tumor such as melanoma, head and neck, liver or kidney cancer.

The chain carries TRBV5-4 and TRBJ2-5, with D tentatively TRBD2 (6 bases). V gave up 5 bases and J gave up 1 base, with 12 bases separating them. The CDR3 has 14 amino acids. Germline assignment: CDR1 SGHNT and CDR2 YYREEE (reference sequence). CDR3 sequence (DNA): TGTGCCAGCAGGCGGGACCGAAGCCAAGAGACCCAGTACTTC. As protein: CASRRDRSQETQYF.

The rearrangement joins TRBV7-9 to TRBJ2-1, with D hard to call. This CDR3 contains 18 residues. V lost 5 bases and J 1 base, leaving 21 bases between the germline ends. Germline V gives CDR1 SEHNR, CDR2 FQNEAQ (reference sequence). The CDR3 region has the DNA TGTGCCAGCAGCCCCATTCGTGGCGGAACGGATTCCTACAATGAGCAGTTCTTC. Protein sequence: CASSPIRGGTDSYNEQFF.

The DNA for the CDR3 is TGTGCCTGCCAAGGACAGTCTGAGCAGTTCTTC. Protein: CACQGQSEQFF. The chain links TRBV19 to TRBJ2-1; D possibly corresponds to TRBD1 (6 bases). The CDR3 length is 11 residues. Trimming shortened V by 11 bases and J by 9 bases, and 14 bases separated the two germline ends. From germline, CDR1 is LNHDA and CDR2 SQIVND (reference sequence).

The V call is TRBV18, the J call TRBJ2-5; 10 bases fit TRBD1. The CDR3 is 14 residues long. J gave up 5 bases and V 3 bases, and 3 bases lay outside the gene matches. Germline assignment: CDR1 KGHSH and CDR2 LQKENI. This chain's CDR3 is CASSPTGGKETQYF. CDR3 nucleotide sequence: TGTGCCAGCTCACCGACAGGGGGCAAGGAGACCCAGTACTTC.

V and J are TRBV28 and TRBJ1-1; D may be TRBD1 (5 bases). The length of the CDR3 is 15 residues. Germline V gene data show CDR1 as MDHEN and CDR2 as SYDVKM. Trimming cost V 8 bases and J 5 bases, with 21 bases left between them. CDR3 protein: CASARAGGGWTEAFF. In DNA form, the CDR3 reads TGTGCCAGCGCCCGAGCTGGGGGGGGTTGGACTGAAGCTTTCTTT.

This chain links TRBV5-8 with TRBJ1-5, with D maybe TRBD1 (5 bases). The CDR3 totals 14 residues. Trimming took 2 bases from V and 14 from J, leaving 20 bases between them. Germline lookup yields CDR1 SGHTS and CDR2 YDEGEE. The CDR3 DNA sequence: TGTGCCAGCAGCTTTACCGGGACTAATCATCCCGAGCATTTT. This codes for CASSFTGTNHPEHF.

V gene TRBV2 combines with J gene TRBJ2-3, with 11 bases that match TRBD2. Germline CDR1 and CDR2: SNHLY and FYNNEI. The CDR3 runs 15 residues. The junction had 3 bases not matched to a gene; V was cut back by 2 bases and J by 5 bases. Here the CDR3 DNA reads TGTGCCAGCAGTGAAATGCTAGCGGGGGGAGATACGCAGTATTTT. This codes for CASSEMLAGGDTQYF.

The V gene is TRBV11-3, the J gene TRBJ2-3, with D maybe TRBD1 (6 bases). The CDR3 has 17 amino acids. Germline assignment: CDR1 SGHNT and CDR2 YENEEA. V was clipped by 5 bases and J by 2 bases, with 20 bases between them. The CDR3 region is CASSPGTSKGHTDTQYF. CDR3 DNA sequence: TGTGCCAGCAGCCCTGGTACTAGTAAGGGACACACAGATACGCAGTATTTT. Full variable domain (remainder filled in from reference TRBV11-3 and TRBJ2-3): EAGVVQSPRYKIIEKKQPVAFWCNPISGHNTLYWYLQNLGQGPELLIRYENEEAVDDSQLPKDRFSAERLKGVDSTLKIQPAELGDSAVYLCASSPGTSKGHTDTQYFGPGTRLTVL.

The chain employs TRBV19 and TRBJ2-1; D is perhaps TRBD2 (6 bases). This CDR3 has 15 amino acids. V was clipped by 5 bases and J by 5 bases, with 16 bases between them. CDR1 and CDR2 from the germline V gene are LNHDA and SQIVND (reference sequence). The CDR3 region has the DNA TGTGCCAGTAGTGGGCGGGGCGACCTGAACAATGAGCAGTTCTTC. Translating gives CASSGRGDLNNEQFF. The variable domain in full, completed from reference TRBV19 and TRBJ2-1, reads DGGITQSPKYLFRKEGQNVTLSCEQNLNHDAMYWYRQDPGQGLRLIYYSQIVNDFQKGDIAEGYSVSREKKESFPLTVTSAQKNPTAFYLCASSGRGDLNNEQFFGPGTRLTVL.

V usage is TRBV5-8 and J usage is TRBJ2-1; a weak D match, TRBD1 (6 bases). The CDR3 consists of 14 residues. Germline V gene lookup returns CDR1 SGHTS and CDR2 YDEGEE. Trimming cost V 5 bases and J 5 bases, with 14 bases left between them. CDR3 sequence (DNA): TGTGCCAGCAGTAGGGGGAACGGGGACAATGAGCAGTTCTTC. The encoded protein is CASSRGNGDNEQFF.

This clone was seen a single time. J is TRBJ1-4 and V is TRBV7-2, with TRBD1 as a possible D gene (5 bases). Germline assignment: CDR1 SGHTA and CDR2 FQGNSA. The V and J ends lost 5 bases and 0 bases respectively, with 16 bases between them. CDR3 length equals 17 residues. CDR3 nucleotides: TGTGCCAGCAGCCGAAACGGGGGAGTTGCAACTAATGAAAAACTGTTTTTT. As protein: CASSRNGGVATNEKLFF.

The genes are TRBV5-4 and TRBJ1-6, with D unclear. CDR1 SGHNT and CDR2 YYREEE come from the germline V gene (reference sequence). Trimming left V 4 bases short and J 11 bases short, with 16 bases between. This CDR3 spans 14 amino acids. The CDR3 is CASSQERAGTPLHF. Written as DNA, the CDR3 is TGTGCCAGCAGCCAAGAGCGGGCTGGGACACCCCTCCACTTT. Supplemented by reference TRBV5-4 and TRBJ1-6, the full variable domain reads ETGVTQSPTHLIKTRGQQVTLRCSSQSGHNTVSWYQQALGQGPQFIFQYYREEENGRGNFPPRFSGLQFPNYSSELNVNALELDDSALYLCASSQERAGTPLHFGNGTRLTVT.

This chain uses TRBV30 with TRBJ1-3; D ambiguous. CDR1 is GTSNPN and CDR2 is SVGIG in the germline V gene (reference sequence). V was pared by 3 bases and J by 0 bases, with 9 bases between. CDR3 size: 14 residues. The CDR3 DNA reads TGTGCCTGGAGGCCCGTCTCCTCTGGAAACACCATATATTTT. The encoded protein is CAWRPVSSGNTIYF.

The sample holds one count of this clone. The chain joins TRBV11-1 to TRBJ2-7; D gene ambiguous. V was pared by 2 bases and J by 5 bases, with 10 bases between. Germline CDR1 SGHAT, CDR2 FQDESV (reference sequence). This CDR3 has 13 amino acids. CDR3 in DNA: TGTGCCAGCAGCTTAAGCCTGAGGAACGAGCAGTACGTC. Encoded protein: CASSLSLRNEQYV.

This clone was seen only once. One junction end disagrees with the germline gene, perhaps due to a read error. This chain links TRBV28 with TRBJ2-3; TRBD1 or TRBD2 may be the D gene (6 bases each). In germline, CDR1 is MDHEN, CDR2 SYDVKM. This CDR3 is built from 15 residues. The CDR3 region has the DNA TGTGCCAGCAGTCTAGGGGGACTTAGCATAGATACGCAGTATTTT. This gives the protein CASSLGGLSIDTQYF.

The J gene is TRBJ1-2, the V gene TRBV2, with D uncertain. With 3 bases removed from V and 3 bases from J, the gap between germline ends came to 8 bases. The germline gives CDR1 SNHLY, CDR2 FYNNEI. The length of the CDR3 is 13 residues. As DNA, the CDR3 is TGTGCCAGCAGTGAGTCCGACCACTATGGCTACACCTTC. The encoded protein is CASSESDHYGYTF. Using reference TRBV2 and TRBJ1-2 for the parts outside the CDR3, the full variable domain is EPEVTQTPSHQVTQMGQEVILRCVPISNHLYFYWYRQILGQKVEFLVSFYNNEISEKSEIFDDQFSVERPDGSNFTLKIRSTKLEDSAMYFCASSESDHYGYTFGSGTRLTVV.

V and J are TRBV5-4 and TRBJ2-2; 7 bases map to TRBD2. V shed 0 bases, J shed 0 bases, and the junction held 5 bases outside the gene matches. This CDR3 region has 17 residues. Germline CDR1 and CDR2: SGHNT and YYREEE (reference sequence). The CDR3 bases are TGTGCCAGCAGCTTGGAGGGAGCGGGGTCGAACACCGGGGAGCTGTTTTTT. This gives the protein CASSLEGAGSNTGELFF.

The rearrangement uses TRBV5-1 and TRBJ1-2; tentatively, D is TRBD1 (6 bases). Trimming removed 4 bases from V and 8 bases from J, with 21 bases in between. The CDR3 is 15 amino acids. Germline-derived CDR1 and CDR2 are SGHRS and YFSETQ. The CDR3 DNA sequence: TGCGCCAGCAGCGTGGGGGCAGGGGCGAACGGCGGCTACACCTTC. This encodes CASSVGAGANGGYTF.

This clone was picked up one time. The J gene is TRBJ2-1, the V gene TRBV11-3, with 7 nucleotides matching TRBD2. This CDR3 spans 16 amino acids. The J segment lost 4 bases and the V segment lost 0 bases, leaving 6 bases of the junction unmatched. The germline gives CDR1 SGHNT, CDR2 YENEEA. CDR3 bases: TGTGCCAGCAGCTTAGAGGGAGGGAGGAGTTACAATGAGCAGTTCTTC. This sequence encodes CASSLEGGRSYNEQFF.

The V gene is TRBV7-9, the J gene TRBJ1-2; D gene uncertain. Germline-derived CDR1 and CDR2 are SEHNR and FQNEAQ (reference sequence). V was trimmed by 2 bases and J by 7 bases, leaving 11 bases between them. CDR3 size: 13 residues. For the CDR3, the DNA is TGTGCCAGCAGCTTAATGTCAGAGCGTGGCTACACCTTC. It codes for CASSLMSERGYTF. The complete variable domain, with remaining parts taken from reference TRBV7-9 and TRBJ1-2, reads DTGVSQNPRHKITKRGQNVTFRCDPISEHNRLYWYRQTLGQGPEFLTYFQNEAQLEKSRLLSDRFSAERPKGSFSTLEIQRTEQGDSAMYLCASSLMSERGYTFGSGTRLTVV.

The chain joins TRBV2 to TRBJ2-5; 8 bases map to TRBD2. This CDR3 is built from 13 residues. The V gene's germline CDR1 is SNHLY and CDR2 FYNNEI. J was trimmed by 4 bases and V by 7 bases; bases with no gene match: 5. CDR3 DNA: TGTGCCAGCACGGGAGGGGGGGGAGAGACCCAGTACTTC. Its translation is CASTGGGGETQYF.

This clone occurred once. The rearrangement uses TRBV9 and TRBJ2-1, with D unresolved. Trimming pared 4 bases from V and 6 bases from J, leaving 14 bases between. This CDR3 contains 14 residues. Germline-derived CDR1 and CDR2 are SGDLS and YYNGEE. The CDR3 region has the DNA TGTGCCAGCAGCCCCTCCGGGCCGAGCAATGAGCAGTTCTTC. Residues: CASSPSGPSNEQFF.

This CDR3 reads CASSSTGTGLHEQFF. CDR3 DNA sequence: TGCGCCAGCAGCTCGACCGGGACAGGGTTACATGAGCAGTTCTTC. The V call is TRBV5-1, the J call TRBJ2-1; 9 bases align to TRBD1. CDR3 size: 15 residues. Germline V gene lookup returns CDR1 SGHRS and CDR2 YFSETQ. J was trimmed by 8 bases and V by 3 bases; bases with no gene match: 9.

CDR3 protein: CASSLSARAEAFF. The CDR3 coding sequence is TGTGCCAGCAGCTTAAGCGCAAGGGCGGAAGCTTTCTTT. V is TRBV7-2 and J is TRBJ1-1; D is ambiguous. The CDR3 has 13 amino acids. The V end lost 2 bases, the J end lost 8 bases, and 12 bases lay between the germline ends. Per the germline V gene, CDR1 is SGHTA and CDR2 is FQGNSA.

The rearrangement joins TRBV29-1 to TRBJ2-7, with D hard to call. V dropped 0 bases and J dropped 2 bases, with 8 bases sitting between them. The CDR3 contains 13 residues. Germline CDR1 and CDR2: SQVTM and ANQGSEA. CDR3 region: CSVEDEDTYEQYF. As DNA, the CDR3 is TGCAGCGTTGAAGATGAAGATACCTACGAGCAGTACTTC.